Listed below are T cell receptor beta chains from one sample, sequenced in a study of blood T cell repertoires in COVID-19. Sequenced by immunoSEQ multiplex PCR; TCRdb stores in-frame clones only, minus some. Here the sample spans about 170,000 clones, roughly 86% being singletons. The source material was peripheral blood. The receptors originated from a man aged 65 to 79 with acute or convalescent COVID-19. Both conserved end residues are part of each CDR3. The order of the fields is V gene, J gene, clone size, D gene, CDR3 protein, CDR3 DNA. D genes are given only for firm matches. Clone size is given for some rows only: seen once, a few or many times, or a class if the clone is expanded.

TRBV13	TRBJ1-2	.	.	CASSLGGEANYGYTF	TGTGCCAGCAGCTTAGGGGGGGAGGCCAACTATGGCTACACCTTC
TRBV5-4	TRBJ2-7	.	TRBD2	CASSFSGRKGEQYF	TGTGCCAGCAGCTTTAGCGGGAGGAAGGGCGAGCAGTACTTC
TRBV5-1	TRBJ1-3	.	.	CASSRDSYSGNTIYF	TGCGCCAGCAGCCGAGACAGTTACTCTGGAAACACCATATATTTT
TRBV4-1	TRBJ1-5	once	.	CASSQGGGLLRPQHF	TGCGCCAGCAGCCAGGGGGGGGGACTCCTACGGCCCCAGCATTTT
TRBV7-9	TRBJ1-1	.	TRBD1	CASSLGQALGGTEAFF	TGTGCCAGCAGCTTGGGACAGGCCTTGGGTGGCACTGAAGCTTTCTTT
TRBV6-4	TRBJ2-1	.	TRBD2	CASSDSGGRAWNEQFF	TGTGCCAGCAGTGACTCAGGCGGGAGGGCCTGGAATGAGCAGTTCTTC
TRBV14	TRBJ2-5	.	TRBD2	CASSLSGGAGQETQYF	TGTGCCAGCAGCCTGAGCGGGGGGGCCGGTCAAGAGACCCAGTACTTC
TRBV29-1	TRBJ2-2	.	.	CSVGGQTDTGELFF	TGCAGCGTTGGAGGACAAACTGACACCGGGGAGCTGTTTTTT
TRBV5-4	TRBJ2-1	.	TRBD1	CASSRTGRWDNEQFF	TGTGCCAGCAGCAGGACAGGTCGATGGGACAATGAGCAGTTCTTC
TRBV4-1	TRBJ1-1	.	.	CASSQEDRNTEAFF	TGCGCCAGCAGCCAAGAAGACAGGAACACTGAAGCTTTCTTT
TRBV30	TRBJ1-5	.	.	CAWSVGGGGNQPQHF	TGTGCCTGGAGTGTGGGGGGAGGGGGGAATCAGCCCCAGCATTTT
TRBV4-3	TRBJ2-1	.	TRBD2	CASSQDRSSGPNNEQFF	TGCGCCAGCAGCCAAGATAGGTCTAGCGGGCCCAACAATGAGCAGTTCTTC
TRBV5-1	TRBJ2-7	.	.	CASRSTGNSYEQYF	TGCGCCAGCAGATCCACCGGGAACTCCTACGAGCAGTACTTC
TRBV28	TRBJ2-3	few	TRBD2	CASSLLAGYRADTQYF	TGTGCCAGCAGTTTATTAGCGGGATATAGGGCAGATACGCAGTATTTT
TRBV2	TRBJ2-5	.	TRBD1	CASSEADRRLQETQYF	TGTGCCAGCAGTGAAGCGGACAGGAGACTTCAAGAGACCCAGTACTTC
TRBV6-2/TRBV6-3	TRBJ2-2	once	TRBD1	CASSGQGANTGELFF	TGTGCCAGCAGTGGACAGGGGGCGAACACCGGGGAGCTGTTTTTT